The sequence of this T cell receptor beta chain was determined in a study of blood T cell repertoires in COVID-19. This clone occurred a few times. Repertoires were generated with immunoSEQ multiplex PCR, while TCRdb's copy carries only in-frame clones and drops some. This table has over 300,000 clones, about 90% appearing once. This receptor was obtained from a woman aged 25 to 45 who had recovered from COVID-19. The sequenced sample was PBMCs or T cells enriched from blood (not recorded which).

In DNA form, the CDR3 reads TGTGCCAGCAGCGCCGGAGGTGGGCCTTTGAACACTGAAGCTTTCTTT. Amino acid sequence: CASSAGGGPLNTEAFF. This chain links TRBV9 with TRBJ1-1; no clear D. CDR3 length: 16 amino acids. The V and J ends lost 3 bases and 0 bases respectively, with 15 bases between them. Germline V gene lookup returns CDR1 SGDLS and CDR2 YYNGEE.